A selection of T cell receptor beta chains follows, all from one sample in a study of shared clonotypes between healthy human individuals. Sequencing was performed with immunoSEQ multiplex PCR; in TCRdb, only in-frame clones are kept and a portion is missing. This sample has around 510,000 clones, with approximately 94% found just once. The sample taken for sequencing was naive CD4+ T cells sorted from blood. The receptor set was obtained from a young woman in good health. CDR3s include the opening cysteine and the closing phenylalanine or tryptophan. D genes are given only for firm matches. Clone size is not always given. Where it is, it says once, few, many or a class for expanded clones.

clone_size,d_call,j_call,v_call,cdr3_nt,cdr3_aa
NA,NA,TRBJ2-5,TRBV6-6,TGTGCCAGCAGTTACGGAGTTCGGCAAGAGACCCAGTACTTC,CASSYGVRQETQYF
NA,TRBD1,TRBJ2-7,TRBV2,TGTGCCAGCAGTGGACAGGGAGCGTCCTACGAGCAGTACTTC,CASSGQGASYEQYF
NA,NA,TRBJ1-3,TRBV5-4,TGTGCCAGCAGCTTGGAAGTGGGCATAAGAAACACCATATATTTT,CASSLEVGIRNTIYF
NA,NA,TRBJ1-3,TRBV7-9,TGTGCCAGCAGCTTGGTGGGGTCAGGAAACACCATATATTTT,CASSLVGSGNTIYF
NA,NA,TRBJ2-7,TRBV5-1,TGCGCCAGCAGCTCGGAGCAGGGTTTAGGGCTAGGGGAGCAGTACTTC,CASSSEQGLGLGEQYF
NA,TRBD2,TRBJ2-2,TRBV4-1,TGCGCCAGCAGCCAACCGACTAGCGGGAATACCGGGGAGCTGTTTTTT,CASSQPTSGNTGELFF
NA,TRBD2,TRBJ2-7,TRBV5-1,TGCGCCAGCAGCTTCATCGGCGGGAGCTCCTACGAGCAGTACTTC,CASSFIGGSSYEQYF
NA,NA,TRBJ1-3,TRBV10-3,TGTGCCATCACGGGACGGACTGAGAACACCATATATTTT,CAITGRTENTIYF
NA,TRBD1,TRBJ2-5,TRBV27,TGTGCCAGCAGGGGCCAGGGGACAGGAGAGACCCAGTACTTC,CASRGQGTGETQYF
once,NA,TRBJ1-2,TRBV28,TGTGCCAGCAAGTCTGTGTATGGCTACACCTTC,CASKSVYGYTF
NA,TRBD2,TRBJ2-3,TRBV19,TGTGCCAGTAGTAGGGAGGGGACTAGCGGTACTAGCACAGATACGCAGTATTTT,CASSREGTSGTSTDTQYF
NA,TRBD1,TRBJ2-2,TRBV12-5,TGTGCTAGTGGTTTGGTGACAGGGCGTCGCACCGGGGAGCTGTTTTTT,CASGLVTGRRTGELFF
NA,NA,TRBJ2-5,TRBV14,TGTGCCAGCACCCACACGCGACAAGAGACCCAGTACTTC,CASTHTRQETQYF
NA,NA,TRBJ2-7,TRBV10-3,TGTGCCACCCAAACAGTGGGCAATTCCTACGAGCAGTACTTC,CATQTVGNSYEQYF
NA,NA,TRBJ2-1,TRBV2,TGTGCCAGCTCTAGGGAGCCCCCGGGGCAGTTCTTC,CASSREPPGQFF
NA,NA,TRBJ2-2,TRBV2,TGTGCCAGCGCCAACCGGGGAACCGGGGAGCTGTTTTTT,CASANRGTGELFF
once,NA,TRBJ1-5,TRBV10-1,TGCGCCAGCAGTGAGGGGGTCGGGGAGCCCCAGCATTTT,CASSEGVGEPQHF
NA,NA,TRBJ2-7,TRBV23-1,TGCGCCAGCAGTCATGATGTGAGAGGAGCTATGAACTACGAGCAGTACTTC,CASSHDVRGAMNYEQYF
NA,NA,TRBJ1-4,TRBV7-8,TGTGCCAGCAGCTCCTCCTATGGGTTGGTGGAAAAACTGTTTTTT,CASSSSYGLVEKLFF
NA,TRBD2,TRBJ2-2,TRBV5-4,TGTGCCAGCAGCTTGGCCCCGGGGCGGGAGGGCCACACCGGGGAGCTGTTTTTT,CASSLAPGREGHTGELFF
NA,TRBD1,TRBJ1-2,TRBV6-5,TGTGCCAGCAGTGCCCGGGACAGGGCTGGCTACACCTTC,CASSARDRAGYTF
NA,TRBD1,TRBJ2-1,TRBV27,TGTGCCAGCAGTTTATCTCCGGACAGGGCGTCCTACAATGAGCAGTTCTTC,CASSLSPDRASYNEQFF
NA,TRBD1,TRBJ1-3,TRBV2,TGTGCCAGCAGTGAAGAGGGGACAGGGATAAACACCATATATTTT,CASSEEGTGINTIYF
NA,NA,TRBJ2-7,TRBV4-2,TGTGCCAGCAGCCAAGAACCGGCTAGCCTCCCCTACGAGCAGTACTTC,CASSQEPASLPYEQYF
NA,NA,TRBJ2-5,TRBV10-3,TGTGCCATCAGTGAGTCGTCCCCAGGGAGGATTCAGACCCAGTACTTC,CAISESSPGRIQTQYF
NA,NA,TRBJ1-2,TRBV14,TGTGCCAGCAGCCGAAACATGGGGCTCTATGGCTACACCTTC,CASSRNMGLYGYTF
NA,NA,TRBJ1-1,TRBV5-4,TGTGCCAGCAGCTTAGGCGTTACTAACACTGAAGCTTTCTTT,CASSLGVTNTEAFF
NA,NA,TRBJ2-5,TRBV2,TGTGCCAGCTCGACACGGTACGGGACCCAGTACTTC,CASSTRYGTQYF
NA,NA,TRBJ2-7,TRBV20-1,TGCAGTGCTATACTCGCGTACGAGCAGTACTTC,CSAILAYEQYF
NA,NA,TRBJ1-2,TRBV6-1,TGTGCCAGCAATGGGGCAGTCTATGGCTACACCTTC,CASNGAVYGYTF
NA,TRBD1,TRBJ2-2,TRBV6-1,TGTGCCAGCAACGGACAGGGAACCGGGGAGCTGTTTTTT,CASNGQGTGELFF
NA,NA,TRBJ1-4,TRBV28,TGTGCCAGCGAAGGGACACCTAATGAAAAACTGTTTTTT,CASEGTPNEKLFF
NA,NA,TRBJ1-2,TRBV29-1,TGCAGCGTTGAAGGCCAGGGCGGAGGCTACACCTTC,CSVEGQGGGYTF
NA,NA,TRBJ2-1,TRBV5-1,TGCGCCAGCAGCCAGGCGGGGCTCCGCTCCTACAATGAGCAGTTCTTC,CASSQAGLRSYNEQFF
NA,NA,TRBJ1-1,TRBV15,TGTGCCACCAGCAGAGGAGGTGTGAACACTGAAGCTTTCTTT,CATSRGGVNTEAFF
NA,TRBD2,TRBJ2-7,TRBV5-1,TGCGCCAGCAGCTCGGGACTAAGCTCCTACGAGCAGTACTTC,CASSSGLSSYEQYF
NA,TRBD1,TRBJ1-6,TRBV5-6,TGTGCCAGCAGCCCGGTGGACAGGGGGACTTCACCCCTCCACTTT,CASSPVDRGTSPLHF
once,TRBD2,TRBJ2-7,TRBV6-1,TGTGCCAGCAGGGAACTAGCGGGAGCCTACGAGCAGTACTTC,CASRELAGAYEQYF
NA,NA,TRBJ1-1,TRBV30,TGTGCCTGGAGTGGGGACGGATGGAACACTGAAGCTTTCTTT,CAWSGDGWNTEAFF
NA,NA,TRBJ2-1,TRBV7-2,TGTGCCAGCAGCTTAATCGGCTACAATGAGCAGTTCTTC,CASSLIGYNEQFF
NA,NA,TRBJ2-7,TRBV10-3,TGTGCCATCAGTGAGTCGGATGCGGGGACCTACGAGCAGTACTTC,CAISESDAGTYEQYF
NA,NA,TRBJ2-1,TRBV7-2,TGTGCCAGCGGTGATAGCGGTTACAATGAGCAGTTCTTC,CASGDSGYNEQFF
NA,NA,TRBJ1-2,TRBV6-1,TGTGCCAGCAGTGCGGAGGCAGATTATGGCTACACCTTC,CASSAEADYGYTF
once,NA,TRBJ2-3,TRBV6-5,TGTGCCAGCAGTTACTCGCGGGCTAGCACAGATACGCAGTATTTT,CASSYSRASTDTQYF
NA,NA,TRBJ1-5,TRBV6-1,TGTGCCAGCAGTGAAGGGCCCCAGCATTTT,CASSEGPQHF
NA,TRBD1,TRBJ1-5,TRBV28,TGTGCCAGCATCCGACAGGGGAATCAGCCCCAGCATTTT,CASIRQGNQPQHF
once,TRBD1,TRBJ2-3,TRBV19,TGTGCCAGTAGGGGGACAGGGGGGGAAGATACGCAGTATTTT,CASRGTGGEDTQYF
NA,NA,TRBJ1-1,TRBV6-1,TGTGCCAGCACTCGGGACCACGACATGAACACTGAAGCTTTCTTT,CASTRDHDMNTEAFF
NA,NA,TRBJ1-5,TRBV7-9,TGTGCCAGCAGCTCGGCAGGGGAAGGGCCCCAGCATTTT,CASSSAGEGPQHF
NA,TRBD1,TRBJ1-3,TRBV9,TGTGCCAGCAGCGAGACGACAGGGGTAGGGGGAAACACCATATATTTT,CASSETTGVGGNTIYF
NA,TRBD1,TRBJ2-7,TRBV27,TGTGCCAGCAGTCAGGGGGCAAGGCAGTACTTC,CASSQGARQYF